The T cell receptor (beta chain) under discussion was sequenced for a study of blood T cell repertoires in COVID-19. Profiling relied on immunoSEQ multiplex PCR, and the TCRdb table lists in-frame clones only, not all of them. This sample carries 250,000 to 350,000 clones, around 89% of them seen once, and the ten largest clones take 2.5% to 3%. Enrolled through a virtual design, the participants were between about 18 and 100 years of age and came from under 25 US areas. Germline loops: CDR1 MDHEN, CDR2 SYDVKM. Losses at the gene ends were 5 bases for V and 1 base for J; bases not matched to a gene: 18. There are 20 residues in the CDR3.

Sample: PBMCs or T cells enriched from blood (not recorded which). This sequence originates from a woman in her forties or fifties who had recovered from COVID-19. The genes are TRBV28 and TRBJ1-3; 9 bases match TRBD1. DNA for the CDR3: TGTGCCAGCAGTCCAAACCCGTATTTTCGGGACAGGGAATCTGGAAACACCATATATTTT. Translation: CASSPNPYFRDRESGNTIYF.